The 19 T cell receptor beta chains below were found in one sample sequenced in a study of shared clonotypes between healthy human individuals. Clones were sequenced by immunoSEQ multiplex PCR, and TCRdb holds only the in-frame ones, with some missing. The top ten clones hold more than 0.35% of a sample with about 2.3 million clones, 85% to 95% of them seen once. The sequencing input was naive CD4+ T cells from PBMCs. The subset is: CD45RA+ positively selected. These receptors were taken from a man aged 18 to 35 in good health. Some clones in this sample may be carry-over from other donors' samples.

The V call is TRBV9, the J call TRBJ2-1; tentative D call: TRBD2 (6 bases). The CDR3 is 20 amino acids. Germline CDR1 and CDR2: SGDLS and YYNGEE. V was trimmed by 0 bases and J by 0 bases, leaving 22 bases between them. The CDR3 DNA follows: TGTGCCAGCAGCGTAGGGGGTCGGGGACTCCTCGCTCGCTCCTACAATGAGCAGTTCTTC. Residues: CASSVGGRGLLARSYNEQFF.

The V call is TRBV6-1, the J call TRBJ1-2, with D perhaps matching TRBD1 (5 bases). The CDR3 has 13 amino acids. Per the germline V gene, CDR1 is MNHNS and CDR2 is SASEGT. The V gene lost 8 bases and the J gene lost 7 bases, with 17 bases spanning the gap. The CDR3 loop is CASHTGGGSGYTF. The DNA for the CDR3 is TGTGCCAGCCATACAGGTGGGGGGTCTGGCTACACCTTC.

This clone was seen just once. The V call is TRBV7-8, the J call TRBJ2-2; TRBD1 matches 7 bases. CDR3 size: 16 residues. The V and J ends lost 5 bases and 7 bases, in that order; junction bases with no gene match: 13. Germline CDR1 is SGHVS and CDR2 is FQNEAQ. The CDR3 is CASSLQETGFHGELFF. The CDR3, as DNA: TGTGCCAGCAGCCTCCAAGAGACAGGGTTCCACGGGGAGCTGTTTTTT.

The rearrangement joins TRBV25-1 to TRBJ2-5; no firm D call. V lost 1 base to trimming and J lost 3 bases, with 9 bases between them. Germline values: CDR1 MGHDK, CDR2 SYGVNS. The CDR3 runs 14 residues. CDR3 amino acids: CASSESVGKETQYF. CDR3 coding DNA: TGTGCCAGCAGTGAATCAGTAGGGAAAGAGACCCAGTACTTC. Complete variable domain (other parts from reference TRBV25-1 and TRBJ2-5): EADIYQTPRYLVIGTGKKITLECSQTMGHDKMYWYQQDPGMELHLIHYSYGVNSTEKGDLSSESTVSRIRTEHFPLTLESARPSHTSQYLCASSESVGKETQYFGPGTRLLVL.

Written as DNA, the CDR3 is TGTGCCAGCAGCGATAACTACGAGCAGTACTTC. This sequence encodes CASSDNYEQYF. The chain has TRBV5-4 and TRBJ2-7; D remains ambiguous. Trimming pared 4 bases from V and 3 bases from J, leaving 5 bases between. Germline CDR1 is SGHNT and CDR2 is YYREEE (reference sequence). The CDR3 has 11 residues.

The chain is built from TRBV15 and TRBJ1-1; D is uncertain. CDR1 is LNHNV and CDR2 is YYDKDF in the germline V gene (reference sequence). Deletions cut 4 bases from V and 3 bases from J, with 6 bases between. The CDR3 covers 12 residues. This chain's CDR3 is CATSKSYTEAFF. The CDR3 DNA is TGTGCCACCAGCAAGTCCTACACTGAAGCTTTCTTT.

The CDR3 DNA follows: TGTGCCAGCAGTGAATTGAGGACGGACAGCTCCTACGAGCAGTACTTC. Its protein product is CASSELRTDSSYEQYF. The gene calls are TRBV25-1 and TRBJ2-7; D might be TRBD1 (6 bases). V gave up 1 base and J gave up 0 bases, with 13 bases separating them. This CDR3 is 16 amino acids long. The germline gives CDR1 MGHDK, CDR2 SYGVNS.

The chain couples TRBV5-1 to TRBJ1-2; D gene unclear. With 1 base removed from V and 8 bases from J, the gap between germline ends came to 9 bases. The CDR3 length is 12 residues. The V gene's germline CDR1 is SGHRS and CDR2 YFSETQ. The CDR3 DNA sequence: TGCGCCAGCAGCTTGACAGTAGGCGGCTACACCTTC. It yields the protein CASSLTVGGYTF.

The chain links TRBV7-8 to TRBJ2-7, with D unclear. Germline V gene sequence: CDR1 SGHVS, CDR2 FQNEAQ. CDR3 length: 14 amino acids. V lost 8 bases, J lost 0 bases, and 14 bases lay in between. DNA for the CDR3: TGTGCCAGCCACCCTGGGCGGAGCTCCTACGAGCAGTACTTC. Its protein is CASHPGRSSYEQYF.

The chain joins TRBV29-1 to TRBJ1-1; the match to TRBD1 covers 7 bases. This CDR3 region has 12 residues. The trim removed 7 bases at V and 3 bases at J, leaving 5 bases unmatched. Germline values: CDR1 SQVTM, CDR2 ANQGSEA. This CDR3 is CSGSGGDTEAFF. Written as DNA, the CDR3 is TGCAGCGGCTCAGGGGGAGACACTGAAGCTTTCTTT.

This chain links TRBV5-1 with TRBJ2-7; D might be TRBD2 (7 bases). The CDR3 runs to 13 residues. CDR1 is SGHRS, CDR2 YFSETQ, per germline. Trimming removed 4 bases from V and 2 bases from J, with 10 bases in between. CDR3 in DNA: TGCGCCAGCAGCCAGGGGACTACCTACGAGCAGTACTTC. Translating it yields CASSQGTTYEQYF.

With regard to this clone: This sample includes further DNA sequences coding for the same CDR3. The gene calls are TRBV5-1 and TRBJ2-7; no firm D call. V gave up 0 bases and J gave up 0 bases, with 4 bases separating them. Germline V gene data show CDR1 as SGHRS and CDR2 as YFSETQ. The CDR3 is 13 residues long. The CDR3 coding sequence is TGCGCCAGCAGCTTGGTTCCCTCCTACGAGCAGTACTTC. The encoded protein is CASSLVPSYEQYF.

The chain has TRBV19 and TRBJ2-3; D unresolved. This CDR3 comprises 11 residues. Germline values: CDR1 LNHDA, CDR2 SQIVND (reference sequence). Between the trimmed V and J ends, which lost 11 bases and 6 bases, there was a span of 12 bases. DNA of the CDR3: TGTGCCTCCGCACTCGGGGATACGCAGTATTTT. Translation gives CASALGDTQYF.

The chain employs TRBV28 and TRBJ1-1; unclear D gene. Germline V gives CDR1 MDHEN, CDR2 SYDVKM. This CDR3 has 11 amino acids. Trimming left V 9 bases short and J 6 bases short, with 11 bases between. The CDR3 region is CARSPVPEAFF. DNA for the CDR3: TGTGCCAGATCCCCCGTCCCTGAAGCTTTCTTT.

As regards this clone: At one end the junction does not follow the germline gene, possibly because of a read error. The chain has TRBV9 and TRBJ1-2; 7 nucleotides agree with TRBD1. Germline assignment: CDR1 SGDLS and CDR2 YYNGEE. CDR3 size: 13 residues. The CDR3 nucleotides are TGTGCCAGCAGCGTAGCTACCAAGGGACAGATGATCTTC. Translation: CASSVATKGQMIF.

The DNA for the CDR3 is TGTGCCAGCAGTCCACACACAGGGTCCGGGGGAAACACCATATATTTT. Amino acid sequence: CASSPHTGSGGNTIYF. The chain combines TRBV28 with TRBJ1-3, with a tentative D call TRBD1 (6 bases). Germline values: CDR1 MDHEN, CDR2 SYDVKM. The CDR3 length is 16 residues. Trimming cost V 5 bases and J 4 bases, with 18 bases left between them.

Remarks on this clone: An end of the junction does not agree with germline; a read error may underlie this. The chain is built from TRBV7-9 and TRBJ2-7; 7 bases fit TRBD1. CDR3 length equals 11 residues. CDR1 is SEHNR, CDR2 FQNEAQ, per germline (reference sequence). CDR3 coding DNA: TGTGCCAGCAGTTCCGGGACAGTTCATCACTTC. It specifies CASSSGTVHHF. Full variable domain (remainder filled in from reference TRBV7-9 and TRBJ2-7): DTGVSQNPRHKITKRGQNVTFRCDPISEHNRLYWYRQTLGQGPEFLTYFQNEAQLEKSRLLSDRFSAERPKGSFSTLEIQRTEQGDSAMYLCASSSGTVHHFGPGTRLTVT.

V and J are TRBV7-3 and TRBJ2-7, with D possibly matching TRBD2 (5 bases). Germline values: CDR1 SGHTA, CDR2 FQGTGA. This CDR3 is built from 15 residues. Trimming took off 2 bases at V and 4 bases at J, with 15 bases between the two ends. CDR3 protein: CASSLRGSSGYEQYF. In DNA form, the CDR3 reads TGTGCCAGCAGCTTACGGGGATCGAGTGGGTACGAGCAGTACTTC.

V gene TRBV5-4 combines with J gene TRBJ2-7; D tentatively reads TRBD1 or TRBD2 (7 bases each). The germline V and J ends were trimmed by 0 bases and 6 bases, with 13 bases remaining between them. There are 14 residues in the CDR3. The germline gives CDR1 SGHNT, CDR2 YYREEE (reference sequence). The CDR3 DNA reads TGTGCCAGCAGCTTGGAAGGCAGGGGGGGCGAGCAGTACTTC. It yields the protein CASSLEGRGGEQYF.